The T cell receptor (beta chain) under discussion was sequenced for a study of blood T cells in healthy people across ages. This clonotype has ten or more counts. The antigen remains unidentified. A second PCR of 7 to 11 cycles used a sample-barcoded 5' primer and a J-beta primer mix. TCRdb used MiXCR to reprocess the 5' RACE reads, holding one entry per CDR3 protein. The sample shows 780,000 or so distinct CDR3 sequences, around three fifths of them seen only once. Study-level results: Unsorted PBMCs blocked a conclusive comparison of naive and antigen-experienced cells. In older individuals, TCR beta diversity per million T cells was lower, falling roughly linearly with age.

Sequencing was done on a sample of blood. The clonotype was recovered from a middle-aged man in good health.

DNA of the CDR3: TGTGCCATCAGTGAGCTGCAGGCAGGAGAGACCCAGTACTTC. Amino acid sequence: CAISELQAGETQYF. The chain joins TRBV10-3 to TRBJ2-5; D remains ambiguous. The CDR3 sequence is 14 residues long. CDR1 is ENHRY and CDR2 is SYGVKD in the germline V gene. The V gene lost 2 bases and the J gene lost 4 bases, with 11 bases spanning the gap.